This is a list of T cell receptor beta chains from one sample in a study of regulatory T cells in long-lasting Graves disease. TCRdb reprocessed the multiplex PCR reads with MiXCR, giving one entry per CDR3 protein. Here the sample spans 550,000 or so distinct CDR3 sequences, around 12% being singletons. The same data also contributed to another study, on T cells in Graves' hyperthyroidism and ophthalmopathy.

This specimen was peripheral blood mononuclear cells (PBMCs), taken at new diagnosis, from a patient treated with antithyroid drugs. These receptors all come from a woman in her twenties or thirties with Graves disease. Both conserved end residues are part of each CDR3. A D gene is named only where the DNA matches it firmly. Clone size is not always given. Where it is, it says once, few, many or a class for expanded clones.

TRBV13	TRBD1	15	many	TRBJ1-2	CASSRGTGTNYGYTF	TGTGCCAGCAGCAGGGGGACAGGGACTAACTATGGCTACACCTTC
TRBV25-1	TRBD1	15	many	TRBJ2-7	CASSEGQISSYEQYF	TGTGCCAGCAGCGAGGGACAGATTAGCTCCTACGAGCAGTACTTC
TRBV28	TRBD2	20	many	TRBJ2-5	CASSLRDRGYSGRVGETQYF	TGTGCCAGCAGCCTACGGGACAGAGGATATAGCGGGAGGGTCGGGGAGACCCAGTACTTC
TRBV12-3/TRBV12-4	-	12	many	TRBJ1-6	CASSRPDLPLHF	TGTGCCAGCAGTCGACCGGACCTGCCCCTCCACTTT
TRBV2	TRBD2	14	hyperexpanded	TRBJ2-7	CASMLASGNYEQYF	TGTGCCAGCATGCTCGCTAGCGGGAACTACGAGCAGTACTTC
TRBV28	TRBD2	13	many	TRBJ2-7	CASSLALAAEQYF	TGTGCCAGCAGTTTAGCGCTAGCGGCCGAGCAGTACTTC
TRBV11-2	-	17	many	TRBJ1-1	CASSLDRGGVSGTEAFF	TGTGCCAGCAGCTTAGACCGGGGGGGCGTTTCCGGCACTGAAGCTTTCTTT
TRBV28	-	18	-	TRBJ1-3	CASSLTGTRVRSGNTIYF	TGTGCCAGCAGCCTAACCGGGACAAGGGTTCGTTCTGGAAACACCATATATTTT
TRBV12-5	-	13	-	TRBJ2-1	CASGLLSVNEQFF	TGTGCTAGTGGTTTGCTTAGCGTCAATGAGCAGTTCTTC
TRBV7-9	TRBD1	17	many	TRBJ1-2	CASSLSGQGATFYGYTF	TGTGCCAGCAGCTTATCTGGGCAGGGGGCGACCTTCTATGGCTACACCTTC
TRBV20-1	-	15	many	TRBJ1-2	CSARNAQGLNYGYTF	TGCAGTGCTAGAAACGCCCAGGGGCTTAACTATGGCTACACCTTC
TRBV27	TRBD1	18	many	TRBJ2-6	CASTTLTGGSSGANVLTF	TGTGCCAGCACCACTCTGACAGGGGGGAGCTCTGGGGCCAACGTCCTGACTTTC
TRBV7-9	-	12	-	TRBJ1-1	CASSFLGHEAFF	TGTGCCAGCAGCTTTCTGGGACATGAAGCTTTCTTT
TRBV29-1	TRBD1	15	many	TRBJ1-2	CSVEGGTGSNYGYTF	TGCAGCGTTGAAGGCGGGACAGGCTCTAACTATGGCTACACCTTC
TRBV7-2	-	15	few	TRBJ1-6	CASSFGQLYNSPLHF	TGTGCCAGCAGCTTCGGACAGCTGTATAATTCACCCCTCCACTTT
TRBV7-3	TRBD1	13	many	TRBJ2-7	CASSLMGTDEQYF	TGTGCCAGCAGCTTAATGGGGACAGATGAGCAGTACTTC
TRBV12-3/TRBV12-4	-	14	many	TRBJ2-2	CASSQDYNTGELFF	TGTGCCAGCAGTCAGGACTATAACACCGGGGAGCTGTTTTTT
TRBV28	-	12	many	TRBJ1-2	CASSLQSYGYTF	TGTGCCAGCAGTCTCCAGTCCTATGGCTACACCTTC
TRBV12-3/TRBV12-4	-	15	many	TRBJ2-2	CASSLTQGMSGELFF	TGTGCCAGCAGTCTCACGCAGGGTATGAGCGGGGAGCTGTTTTTT
TRBV11-3	-	16	many	TRBJ2-7	CASSLDTTRGSYEQYF	TGTGCCAGCAGCCTGGATACTACTAGGGGTTCCTACGAGCAGTACTTC
TRBV5-1	-	11	many	TRBJ1-1	CASSFNDEAFF	TGCGCCAGCAGCTTTAATGATGAAGCTTTCTTT
TRBV27	-	16	many	TRBJ1-5	CASSLSAGVNNQPQHF	TGTGCCAGCAGTTTATCGGCCGGGGTAAACAATCAGCCCCAGCATTTT